This TCR beta chain was retrieved from a study of CD8+ T cells in alopecia areata. Treatment defined: oral pan-JAK inhibitor, 5-10 mg twice daily. Study-wide results and limits: In scalp and blood during tofacitinib, many expanded lesional clones persisted.

The CDR3 contains 16 residues. Deletions cut 1 base from V and 0 bases from J, with 13 bases between. CDR1 and CDR2 from the germline V gene are SEHNR and FQNEAQ (reference sequence). RNA, once extracted, was reverse transcribed into cDNA for use as the sequencing template. TCRdb's copy holds only in-frame clones and misses some; the assay was immunoSEQ multiplex PCR. The table lists around 60,000 clones, approximately 44% of them singletons. This clone was seen a few times. Its antigen is as yet unknown. The TCR sequence derives from a human donor with alopecia areata. The source material was CD8+ T cells sorted from blood, sampled at roughly week 38, from a patient treated with tofacitinib. J is TRBJ2-7 and V is TRBV7-9; the D gene is possibly TRBD2 (5 bases). The DNA for the CDR3 is TGTGCCAGCAGCTTAGTAGGTAGCGCGTACTCCTACGAGCAGTACTTC. Encoded protein: CASSLVGSAYSYEQYF.